This T cell receptor (beta chain) was observed in a study of shared clonotypes between healthy human individuals. The repertoire was sequenced with immunoSEQ multiplex PCR; TCRdb's copy has only in-frame clones and lacks some. The repertoire consists of 2,100,000 or so clones, with approximately 94% occurring once and the leading ten covering around 0.13%. With 0 bases removed from V and 6 bases from J, the gap between germline ends came to 9 bases. CDR1 and CDR2 from the germline V gene are MNHNY and SVGAGI (reference sequence). The CDR3 is 14 amino acids. The sequence derives from a man aged 18 to 35 in good health. The sequenced sample consisted of naive CD4+ T cells sorted from blood. Sample subset: CD45RA+ positively selected. The chain has TRBV6-6 and TRBJ1-5; D might be TRBD1 (6 bases). The chain's CDR3 is CASSYSNRAQPQHF. The CDR3 DNA reads TGTGCCAGCAGTTACTCGAACAGGGCTCAGCCCCAGCATTTT.